A selection of T cell receptor beta chains follows, all from one sample in a study of neurological immune-mediated disorders. TCRdb fed the 5' RACE reads into MiXCR, producing one record per CDR3 protein. The repertoire has under 75,000 distinct CDR3 sequences, roughly 3.5% of them found once; the top ten carry roughly 6.6%. The sequencing sample was made of PBMCs. The receptors derive from a woman in her fifties or sixties with multiple sclerosis. The CDR3 runs from the conserved cysteine through the conserved F or W. A D gene is named only where the DNA matches it firmly. Clone size is given for some rows only: seen once, a few or many times, or a class if the clone is expanded.

CDR3 DNA	CDR3 protein	clone size	V gene	CDR3 length	D gene	J gene
TGTGCCACCTCACCCCTGAGTCGGGGCCTGGTCATGAACACTGAAGCTTTCTTT	CATSPLSRGLVMNTEAFF	many	TRBV12-3/TRBV12-4	18	-	TRBJ1-1
TGCGCCAGCAGCTTGGTTGAGACAGCCTCCTACGAGCAGTACTTC	CASSLVETASYEQYF	many	TRBV5-1	15	-	TRBJ2-7
TGTGCCAGCAGTTCCCGTCGGGGGTATGAGCAGTTCTTC	CASSSRRGYEQFF	many	TRBV12-3/TRBV12-4	13	-	TRBJ2-1
TGCGCCAGCAGCCAAGACCCGCACGATAATTCACCCCTCCACTTT	CASSQDPHDNSPLHF	many	TRBV4-3	15	-	TRBJ1-6
TGTGCCACCAGTGACGCTAATCGGCCAGGGGGCGATGAGCAGTTCTTC	CATSDANRPGGDEQFF	many	TRBV24-1	16	TRBD1	TRBJ2-1
TGTGCCAGCAGCTTGGACAGGGGGCGAGTTGATGAAAAACTGTTTTTT	CASSLDRGRVDEKLFF	many	TRBV5-6	16	TRBD1	TRBJ1-4
TGCGCCAGCAGTTTACAGGGGACAGATACGCAGTATTTT	CASSLQGTDTQYF	many	TRBV5-1	13	TRBD1	TRBJ2-3
TGTGCCAGCAGCTTGAATAGCAGGGGCGCAGACTATGGCTACACCTTC	CASSLNSRGADYGYTF	many	TRBV7-9	16	-	TRBJ1-2
TGTGCCAGCAGCTTCGACAGTGACTATGGCTACACCTTC	CASSFDSDYGYTF	many	TRBV7-2	13	-	TRBJ1-2
TGCGCCAGCAGCTCCGGCCCAGGGGACACTGAAGCTTTCTTT	CASSSGPGDTEAFF	many	TRBV5-1	14	-	TRBJ1-1
TGTGCCAGCACCCAGGGTTCCCCCCACGAGCAGTACTTC	CASTQGSPHEQYF	many	TRBV6-5	13	-	TRBJ2-7
TGCGCCAGCAGCTTAACGGGACAGGGGGCTTACGAGCAGTACTTC	CASSLTGQGAYEQYF	many	TRBV5-1	15	TRBD1	TRBJ2-7
TGTGCCAGCAGCTTAGCGGGGACGCGATCCTACGAGCAGTACTTC	CASSLAGTRSYEQYF	many	TRBV7-9	15	-	TRBJ2-7
TGTGCCAGTCTGGAATGGGGAGTACTAGCCAAAAACATTCAGTACTTC	CASLEWGVLAKNIQYF	-	TRBV6-1	16	-	TRBJ2-4
TGCGCCAGCAGCCGGGACAGCATTGAAGCTTTCTTT	CASSRDSIEAFF	many	TRBV5-1	12	TRBD1	TRBJ1-1
TGTGCCAGCAGCTTAATCGGCCCGGAGAACTATGGCTACACCTTC	CASSLIGPENYGYTF	many	TRBV7-8	15	-	TRBJ1-2
TGCAGTGCTAGAAACCCCCCGGGGGCGTACAATGAGCAGTTCTTC	CSARNPPGAYNEQFF	many	TRBV20-1	15	-	TRBJ2-1
TGTGCCATCAGTGAGTCGGTAGGGGAAGCCACTGAAGCTTTCTTT	CAISESVGEATEAFF	many	TRBV10-3	15	-	TRBJ1-1
TGTGCCAGCAGCCACTGGGACAGGGGCACTGAAGCTTTCTTT	CASSHWDRGTEAFF	many	TRBV3-1	14	TRBD1	TRBJ1-1
TGTGCCAGCAGTTTGGGGGGTCGCACAGATACGCAGTATTTT	CASSLGGRTDTQYF	many	TRBV12-3/TRBV12-4	14	-	TRBJ2-3
TGTGCCAGCAGTGATTTCCATGGCTACACCTTC	CASSDFHGYTF	many	TRBV25-1	11	-	TRBJ1-2
TGTGCCAGCAGCCCCCCCATGGGCGAGCAGTACTTC	CASSPPMGEQYF	many	TRBV7-2	12	-	TRBJ2-7
TGTGCCAGCACCCCCCGATTAAGTACGACTGAAGCTTTCTTT	CASTPRLSTTEAFF	many	TRBV7-6	14	-	TRBJ1-1
TGCAGTGCTAGAGACCTAGCGGGAGCAGATACGCAGTATTTT	CSARDLAGADTQYF	many	TRBV20-1	14	TRBD2	TRBJ2-3
TGTGCCAGCAGCCAGTTGGGGGAGGCCTACGAGCAGTACTTC	CASSQLGEAYEQYF	many	TRBV3-1	14	-	TRBJ2-7
TGCAGTGCTAATCTAGTCTTCGCGCCAGACAGGGTCCCAACTGAAGCTTTCTTT	CSANLVFAPDRVPTEAFF	many	TRBV20-1	18	TRBD1	TRBJ1-1
TGCAGTGCTAGAGGGGGGGGGAACACTGAAGCTTTCTTT	CSARGGGNTEAFF	many	TRBV20-1	13	-	TRBJ1-1
TGTGCCAGCAGTTTACCCCGCAGGTCCAGGACTCCACTAAGCTCCTACAATGAGCAGTTCTTC	CASSLPRRSRTPLSSYNEQFF	many	TRBV28	21	-	TRBJ2-1
TGCAGCGCACACCCAGCGGGAGTCGGTGAGCAGTACTTC	CSAHPAGVGEQYF	many	TRBV20-1	13	TRBD2	TRBJ2-7
TGCGCCAGCGGCACGGGACAGGGAAGCACAGATACGCAGTATTTT	CASGTGQGSTDTQYF	many	TRBV5-1	15	TRBD1	TRBJ2-3
TGTGCCAGCAGCGCGGGACTGCAAAACTACGAGCAGTACTTC	CASSAGLQNYEQYF	many	TRBV9	14	-	TRBJ2-7
TGCAGCGTTCTACCTAGCGGGGCCATGTATGAGCAGTTCTTC	CSVLPSGAMYEQFF	many	TRBV29-1	14	TRBD2	TRBJ2-1
TGCGCCAGCAGAGTCTCGGAGAACAGACACTACGAGCAGTACTTC	CASRVSENRHYEQYF	many	TRBV5-1	15	-	TRBJ2-7
TGCGCCAGCAGTCGGGACGTCGTCGGCGAGCAGTACTTC	CASSRDVVGEQYF	many	TRBV5-1	13	-	TRBJ2-7
TGTGCCAGCAGTTACTTCCCTGGCCAGCGGTCCACAGATACGCAGTATTTT	CASSYFPGQRSTDTQYF	many	TRBV6-5	17	-	TRBJ2-3
TGTGCCACAGGGGACAGGGTCTCCTACAATGAGCAGTTCTTC	CATGDRVSYNEQFF	many	TRBV19	14	TRBD1	TRBJ2-1
TGCGCCAGCAGCTTTAAGGACAGCTATGGCTACACCTTC	CASSFKDSYGYTF	many	TRBV5-1	13	-	TRBJ1-2
TGCGCCAGCAGCCAAGATAGGTTGTGGCGGGATTCGACCCAGTACTTC	CASSQDRLWRDSTQYF	many	TRBV4-1	16	-	TRBJ2-5
TGTGCCAGCAGCCGGCCGGGCAGACTCTATGGCTACACCTTC	CASSRPGRLYGYTF	many	TRBV11-2	14	-	TRBJ1-2
TGTGCCAGCAGCCCCCCGGGACAGGGGCCGAGGGATACGCAGTATTTT	CASSPPGQGPRDTQYF	many	TRBV6-5	16	TRBD1	TRBJ2-3
TGCAGTGCTTTAGCAGGGCTCACCTACAATGAGCAGTTCTTC	CSALAGLTYNEQFF	many	TRBV20-1	14	-	TRBJ2-1
TGTGCCATCAGGCGCCTTGGCGGGGGGGCGAACAATGAGCAGTTCTTC	CAIRRLGGGANNEQFF	many	TRBV10-3	16	TRBD2	TRBJ2-1